This TCR beta chain was captured in a study of regulatory T cells in long-lasting Graves disease. This clonotype was picked up a small number of times. Time point described: newly diagnosed GD, antithyroid drugs for less than 3 months. PBMCs were the source of the RNA used for TCR sequencing. Peripheral blood, 7.5 to 9 milliliters of it, was drawn into EDTA tubes. Arm-PCR with iRepertoire HTBI primers amplified the CDR3 regions for these TCR beta libraries. TCRdb called the multiplex PCR reads again in MiXCR, with one record for every CDR3 protein. The repertoire includes about 350,000 distinct CDR3 sequences, approximately 16% of them detected once, and roughly 27% sits in the top ten. The data also belong to a second study, concerning T cells in Graves' hyperthyroidism and ophthalmopathy. That work adds: A median around 6.8 months before onset, the model predicted ophthalmopathy.

The origin of this receptor is a man in his forties with Graves disease. The material was peripheral blood mononuclear cells (PBMCs), obtained at new diagnosis, from a patient treated with antithyroid drugs.

The CDR3 DNA is TGCGCCAGCAGCTTCCCTGGACTAGCGGGGGGGCCGCTCACCGGGGAGCTGTTTTTT. Translation: CASSFPGLAGGPLTGELFF. This chain joins TRBV5-1 and TRBJ2-2, with 15 bases identical to TRBD2. This CDR3 region has 19 residues. V shed 2 bases, J shed 4 bases, and the junction held 9 bases outside the gene matches. The germline V gene has CDR1 SGHRS and CDR2 YFSETQ. The full variable domain, rest sourced from reference TRBV5-1 and TRBJ2-2, is KAGVTQTPRYLIKTRGQQVTLSCSPISGHRSVSWYQQTPGQGLQFLFEYFSETQRNKGNFPGRFSGRQFSNSRSEMNVSTLELGDSALYLCASSFPGLAGGPLTGELFFGEGSRLTVL.